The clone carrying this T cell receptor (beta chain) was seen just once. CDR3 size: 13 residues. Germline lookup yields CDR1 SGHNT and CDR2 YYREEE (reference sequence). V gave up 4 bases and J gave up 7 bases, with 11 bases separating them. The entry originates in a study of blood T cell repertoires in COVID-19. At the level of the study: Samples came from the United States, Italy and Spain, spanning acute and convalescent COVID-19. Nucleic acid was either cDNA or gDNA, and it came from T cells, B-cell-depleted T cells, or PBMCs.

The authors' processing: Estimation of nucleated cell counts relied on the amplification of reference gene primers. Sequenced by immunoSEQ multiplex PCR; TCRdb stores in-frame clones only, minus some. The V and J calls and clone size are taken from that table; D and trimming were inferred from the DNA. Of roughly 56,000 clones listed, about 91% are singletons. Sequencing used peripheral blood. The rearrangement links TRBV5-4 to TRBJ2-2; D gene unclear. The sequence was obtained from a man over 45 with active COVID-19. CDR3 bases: TGTGCCAGCAGCGAGGCGCGTCGCGGGGAGCTGTTTTTT. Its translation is CASSEARRGELFF.